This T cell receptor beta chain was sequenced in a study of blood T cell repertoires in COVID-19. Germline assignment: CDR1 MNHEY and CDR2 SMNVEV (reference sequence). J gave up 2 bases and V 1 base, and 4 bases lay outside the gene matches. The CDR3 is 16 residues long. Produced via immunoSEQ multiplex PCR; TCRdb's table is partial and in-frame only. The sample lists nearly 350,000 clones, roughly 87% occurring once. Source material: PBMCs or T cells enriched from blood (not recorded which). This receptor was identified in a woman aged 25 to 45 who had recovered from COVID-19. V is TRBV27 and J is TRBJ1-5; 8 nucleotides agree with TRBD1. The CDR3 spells CASSLLAGGGNQPQHF. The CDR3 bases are TGTGCCAGCAGTTTATTGGCAGGGGGCGGCAATCAGCCCCAGCATTTT.